This T cell receptor (beta chain) is drawn from a study of beta chain features in type 1 diabetes. Looking at the study overall: Healthy donors and patients had similar age, gender and cell yields. Study-level points and caveats: Any HLA type influence on TCRB rearrangement was left unresolved here. A cDNA-based sequencing approach could over-represent cells with high TCR expression. Shortening that was moderate but significant affected the TCRB CDR3s of Type 1 diabetes patients in all four CD4+ subsets.

Over 95% purity was reached by all sorted populations. This clone was picked up a small number of times. Its antigen remains unknown. Sequencing targeted expressed TCRB transcripts, as all isolated RNA had been reverse transcribed. The method was immunoSEQ multiplex PCR; TCRdb's version includes in-frame clones alone and lacks a portion of them. The table includes 300,000 to 400,000 clones, 13% detected once. Trimming removed 3 bases from V and 3 bases from J, with 15 bases in between. Per germline, CDR1 GTSNPN and CDR2 SVGIG (reference sequence). This CDR3 spans 15 amino acids. The origin of this receptor is a woman aged 18 to 35 with type 1 diabetes. The J gene is TRBJ1-5, the V gene TRBV30; tentative D call: TRBD1 (5 bases). The sample comprised naive CD4+ T cells from blood. CDR3 coding DNA: TGTGCCTGGAGACCCGGGGGAGGGAACAATCAGCCCCAGCATTTT. Amino acids: CAWRPGGGNNQPQHF.